A single sample is the source of the 7 T cell receptor beta chains below, sequenced in a study of OX40 agonist ivuxolimab in advanced cancers. Some clones are missing from TCRdb's copy, which holds only in-frame ones; the method was immunoSEQ multiplex PCR. Among approximately 45,000 clones listed, roughly four fifths were seen once. Source: CD4+ or CD8+ T cells sorted from blood, taken in a trial of the OX40 agonist ivuxolimab. These receptors originate from an adult with an advanced solid tumor such as melanoma, head and neck, liver or kidney cancer.

This clone is labeled as medium-sized. V usage is TRBV7-6 and J usage is TRBJ2-7; D may match TRBD1 or TRBD2 (5 bases each). CDR1 is SGHVS and CDR2 is FNYEAQ in the germline V gene. This CDR3 region has 13 residues. V lost 5 bases, J lost 2 bases, and 10 bases lay in between. For the CDR3, the DNA is TGTGCCAGCAGCGTGGGACCACCCTACGAGCAGTACTTC. Translation: CASSVGPPYEQYF.

The chain links TRBV5-4 to TRBJ2-2; either TRBD1 or TRBD2 may supply D (5 bases each). Germline V gives CDR1 SGHNT, CDR2 YYREEE (reference sequence). The CDR3 runs 15 residues. V lost 0 bases and J lost 4, with 10 bases in between. The CDR3 DNA follows: TGTGCCAGCAGCTTGGCCGGGACCATCACCGGGGAGCTGTTTTTT. Residues: CASSLAGTITGELFF.

J is TRBJ1-2 and V is TRBV19, with D tentatively TRBD1 (5 bases). Germline loops: CDR1 LNHDA, CDR2 SQIVND (reference sequence). With 5 bases removed from V and 0 bases from J, the gap between germline ends came to 16 bases. The CDR3 runs 16 residues. For the CDR3, the DNA is TGTGCCAGTAGTCAACTCTCCCAGGGAGCTAACTATGGCTACACCTTC. Translating it yields CASSQLSQGANYGYTF.

The chain recombines TRBV30 with TRBJ1-2; 7 bases agree with TRBD1. Trimming at V came to 2 bases and at J to 1 base, leaving 10 bases not matched to a gene. The germline V gene encodes CDR1 GTSNPN and CDR2 SVGIG (reference sequence). The CDR3 loop spans 16 amino acids. CDR3 residues: CAWSPKRDSGNYGYTF. The CDR3, as DNA: TGTGCCTGGAGTCCTAAACGGGACAGCGGTAACTATGGCTACACCTTC. Looking up the rest from reference TRBV30 and TRBJ1-2 gives the full variable domain: SQTIHQWPATLVQPVGSPLSLECTVEGTSNPNLYWYRQAAGRGLQLLFYSVGIGQISSEVPQNLSASRPQDRQFILSSKKLLLSDSGFYLCAWSPKRDSGNYGYTFGSGTRLTVV.

This chain joins TRBV4-2 and TRBJ1-5; D not certain. Trimming stripped 0 bases from V and 5 bases from J, with 8 bases between. The CDR3 is 14 residues long. CDR1 and CDR2 (germline): LGHNA, YNFKEQ. DNA for the CDR3: TGTGCCAGCAGCCAAGATAATACGGATCAGCCCCAGCATTTT. This codes for CASSQDNTDQPQHF.

This clone turned up a few times. This sequence joins TRBV7-6 and TRBJ2-1; a possible D gene is TRBD1 (6 bases). The CDR3 extends over 13 amino acids. V lost 3 bases to trimming and J lost 10 bases, with 13 bases between them. Germline V CDR1 and CDR2: SGHVS, FNYEAQ. The CDR3 region has the DNA TGTGCCAGCAGCTTTTTACAGGGAAACGAGCAGTTCTTC. Residues: CASSFLQGNEQFF.

V is TRBV6-1 and J is TRBJ1-5; D is uncertain. Germline V gene sequence: CDR1 MNHNS, CDR2 SASEGT. Trimming cost V 7 bases and J 8 bases, with 9 bases left between them. The CDR3 spans 11 residues. CDR3 in amino acids: CASTDGKPQHF. The CDR3 DNA reads as TGTGCCAGCACGGATGGTAAGCCCCAGCATTTT.